A selection of T cell receptor beta chains follows, all from one sample in a study of preoperative IRX-2 immunotherapy in early breast cancer. This table comes from immunoSEQ multiplex PCR, and its TCRdb copy is limited to in-frame clones, with some not included. The top ten hold 1.5% to 2% of the sample, which has about 62,000 clones, less than 95% seen once. This specimen was taken from a patient treated with IRX-2 immunotherapy. The receptors were gathered from a human donor with breast cancer. Each CDR3 is given without its conserved first and last residue.

>TRBJ1-5|TRBV2
ASRAGQPYSNQPQH
>TRBJ2-7|TRBV2
ASTGQTYEQY
>TRBJ2-7|TRBV4-1
ASSIRTGDSYEQY
>TRBJ2-1|TRBV27
ASRTRTGYGPKDNEQF
>TRBJ2-7|TRBV9
ASSPGTSLYHEQY
>TRBJ2-5|TRBV2
ASSEGETQY
>TRBJ1-5|TRBV27
ASSYRDASSQH
>TRBJ2-3|TRBV12-5
ASGFREDTQY
>TRBJ1-3|TRBV5-4
ASSLTVGNTIY
>TRBJ2-5|TRBV13
ASSLGLFEIGGETQY
>TRBJ1-4|TRBV6-6
ASSYSGGTNEKLF
>TRBJ2-4|TRBV15
ATSVRGSIQY
>TRBJ2-3|TRBV7-2
ASSPPGDTQY
>TRBJ2-6|TRBV15
ATSREGANVLT
>TRBJ1-2|TRBV2
ASSAFHAGNYGYT
>TRBJ1-6|TRBV5-1
ASSSGQGDSPLH
>TRBJ1-2|TRBV30
ASGGVGGYT
>TRBJ1-1|TRBV5-1
ASSLRGGTEAF
>TRBJ2-7|TRBV28
ASSYSRESPSYEQY
>TRBJ2-7|TRBV7-7
ASSPRQGSGEQY
>TRBJ2-1|TRBV4-3
ASSRLAGGPIGTEQF
>TRBJ1-4|TRBV27
ASSLSRTGKLF
>TRBJ1-5|TRBV19
ASSEQGGQPQH
>TRBJ1-1|TRBV19
ASSRGQGGTEAF
>TRBJ2-7|TRBV27
ASGWGGAYEQY
>TRBJ1-5|TRBV7-8
ASSLGGFFDQPQH
>TRBJ1-1|TRBV5-1
ASSLGGTYEAF
>TRBJ2-7|TRBV18
ASSPDLGAAYEQY
>TRBJ1-1|TRBV27
ASSLLPVTEAF
>TRBJ1-2|TRBV23-1
ASSPTGAALYGYT
>TRBJ2-3|TRBV6-5
ASSSASRLGTDTQY
>TRBJ2-7|TRBV27
ASSLTGGPGEQY
>TRBJ2-6|TRBV14
ASSPLPGSFSGANVLT
>TRBJ2-4|TRBV18
ASSPPSSRGAKNIQY
>NA|TRBV2
ASSRLAGTYEQY
>TRBJ1-2|TRBV9
ASSKTGAWDGYT
>TRBJ2-3|TRBV10-3
AISSGEADTQY
>TRBJ2-7|TRBV27
ASSFNGPFKQY
>TRBJ2-7|TRBV30
AWSVRREQY